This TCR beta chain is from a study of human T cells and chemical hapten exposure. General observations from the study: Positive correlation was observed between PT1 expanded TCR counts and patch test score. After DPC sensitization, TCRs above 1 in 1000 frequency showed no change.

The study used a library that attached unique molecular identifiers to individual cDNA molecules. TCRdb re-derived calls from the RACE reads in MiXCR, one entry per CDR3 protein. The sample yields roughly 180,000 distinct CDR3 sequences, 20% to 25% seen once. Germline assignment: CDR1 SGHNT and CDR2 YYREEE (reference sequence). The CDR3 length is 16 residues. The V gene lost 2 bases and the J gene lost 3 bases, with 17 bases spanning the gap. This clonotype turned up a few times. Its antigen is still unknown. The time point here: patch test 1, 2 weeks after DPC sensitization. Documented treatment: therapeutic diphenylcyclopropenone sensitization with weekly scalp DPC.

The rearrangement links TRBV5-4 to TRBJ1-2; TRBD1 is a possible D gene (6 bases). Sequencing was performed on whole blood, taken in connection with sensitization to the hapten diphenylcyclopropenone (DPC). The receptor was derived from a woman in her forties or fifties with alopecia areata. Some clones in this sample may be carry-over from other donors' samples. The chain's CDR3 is CASSLAPGGADYGYTF. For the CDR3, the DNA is TGTGCCAGCAGCTTAGCCCCGGGGGGGGCTGACTATGGCTACACCTTC. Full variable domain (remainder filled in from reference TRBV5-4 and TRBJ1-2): ETGVTQSPTHLIKTRGQQVTLRCSSQSGHNTVSWYQQALGQGPQFIFQYYREEENGRGNFPPRFSGLQFPNYSSELNVNALELDDSALYLCASSLAPGGADYGYTFGSGTRLTVV.